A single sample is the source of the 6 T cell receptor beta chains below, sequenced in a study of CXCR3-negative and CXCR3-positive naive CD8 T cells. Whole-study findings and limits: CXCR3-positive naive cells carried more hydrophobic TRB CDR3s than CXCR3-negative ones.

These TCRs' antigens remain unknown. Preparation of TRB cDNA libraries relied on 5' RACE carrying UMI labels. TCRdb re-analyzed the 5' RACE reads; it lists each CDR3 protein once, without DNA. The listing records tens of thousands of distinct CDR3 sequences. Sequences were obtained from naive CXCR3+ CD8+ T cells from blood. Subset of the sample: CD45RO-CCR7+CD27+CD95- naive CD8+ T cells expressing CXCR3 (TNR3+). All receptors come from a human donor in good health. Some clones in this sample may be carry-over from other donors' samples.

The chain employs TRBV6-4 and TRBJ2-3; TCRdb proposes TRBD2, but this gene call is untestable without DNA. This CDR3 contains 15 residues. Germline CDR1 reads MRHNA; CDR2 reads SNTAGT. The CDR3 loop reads CASSEKGRATDTQYF.

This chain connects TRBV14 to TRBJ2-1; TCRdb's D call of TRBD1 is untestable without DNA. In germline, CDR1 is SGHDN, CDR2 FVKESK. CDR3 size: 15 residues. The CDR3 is CASSPSVRAENEQFF.

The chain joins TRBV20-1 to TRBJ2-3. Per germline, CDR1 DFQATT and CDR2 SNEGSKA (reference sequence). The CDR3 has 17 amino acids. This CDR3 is CSARDVKAVSSTDTQYF.

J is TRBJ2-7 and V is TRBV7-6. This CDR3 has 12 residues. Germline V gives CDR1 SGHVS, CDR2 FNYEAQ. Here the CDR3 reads CASSSGYYEQYF.

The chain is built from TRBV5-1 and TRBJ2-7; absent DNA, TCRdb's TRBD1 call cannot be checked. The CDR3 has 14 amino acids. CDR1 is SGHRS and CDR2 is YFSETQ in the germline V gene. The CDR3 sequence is CASSSDYPAYEQYF.

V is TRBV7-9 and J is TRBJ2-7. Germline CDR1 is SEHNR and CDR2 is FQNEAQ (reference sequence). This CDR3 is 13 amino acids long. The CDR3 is CASSLDGEYEQYF.